Reported below is one TCR beta chain. Looked up from germline, CDR1 is SGHAT and CDR2 is FQNNGV. CDR3 length: 18 residues. The junction had 2 bases not matched to a gene; V was cut back by 1 base and J by 0 bases. The data are from a study of blood T cell repertoires in COVID-19. Study-level information: The samples span acute and convalescent COVID-19 from the United States, Italy and Spain.

Participant ages covered roughly 18 to 89 years across around 25 US areas. TCRdb's table, derived via immunoSEQ multiplex PCR, lists solely in-frame clones and lacks some. The sample carries fewer than 300,000 clones, 80% to 90% recorded once. The sequencing sample was made of PBMCs or T cells enriched from blood (not recorded which). The V call is TRBV11-2, the J call TRBJ2-5; 16 bases align to TRBD2. This clonotype was sampled from a man aged 40-55 years who had recovered from COVID-19. In DNA form, the CDR3 reads TGTGCCAGCAGCTTAGTGGGACTAGCGGGGGGGTACCAAGAGACCCAGTACTTC. It specifies CASSLVGLAGGYQETQYF.